The next 27 T cell receptor beta chains were all read from a single sample in a study of cytomegalovirus exposure and HLA in healthy donors. 60 Vbeta and 13 Jbeta primers were used in PCR. The protocol was immunoSEQ multiplex PCR, while the TCRdb copy is restricted to in-frame clones and leaves out a portion. This table has approximately 190,000 clones, 73% appearing once. The sequenced sample was PBMCs. These receptors were collected from a woman in her twenties or thirties in good health and CMV-seronegative.

The gene calls are TRBV19 and TRBJ1-1; perhaps TRBD1 as D (6 bases). Per the germline V gene, CDR1 is LNHDA and CDR2 is SQIVND (reference sequence). The V end was cut by 8 bases, the J end by 5 bases, with 12 bases between. CDR3 length equals 12 residues. CDR3 coding DNA: TGTGCCAGTGGGGGCAGGGTGACTGAAGCTTTCTTT. Its translation: CASGGRVTEAFF.

J is TRBJ1-2 and V is TRBV5-1; 9 nucleotides agree with TRBD1. The germline V gene has CDR1 SGHRS and CDR2 YFSETQ. The CDR3 length is 13 residues. V lost 4 bases to trimming and J lost 4 bases; unmatched junction nucleotides: 2. The CDR3 spells CASSMGQGYGYTF. CDR3 DNA sequence: TGCGCCAGCAGCATGGGACAGGGCTATGGCTACACCTTC.

This clone was counted only a few times. A read error may account for a junction end that differs from germline. This chain uses TRBV5-1 with TRBJ1-1; the D is unclear. This CDR3 spans 11 amino acids. Looked up from germline, CDR1 is SGHRS and CDR2 is YFSETQ. CDR3 region: CASSHRGEAFF. The CDR3 DNA reads TGTGCCAGCAGCCACCGCGGTGAAGCTTTCTTT.

The V gene is TRBV18, the J gene TRBJ2-7; TRBD1 agrees at 9 bases. The germline V gene encodes CDR1 KGHSH and CDR2 LQKENI. The CDR3 loop spans 16 amino acids. The trim removed 2 bases at V and 7 bases at J, leaving 12 bases unmatched. CDR3 protein: CASSPFTGTGRGEQYF. The CDR3 DNA is TGTGCCAGCTCACCATTTACCGGGACAGGGAGGGGGGAGCAGTACTTC. Full variable domain (missing parts from reference TRBV18 and TRBJ2-7): NAGVMQNPRHLVRRRGQEARLRCSPMKGHSHVYWYRQLPEEGLKFMVYLQKENIIDESGMPKERFSAEFPKEGPSILRIQQVVRGDSAAYFCASSPFTGTGRGEQYFGPGTRLTVT.

The chain joins TRBV7-2 to TRBJ2-4; a weak D match, TRBD2 (7 bases). Germline V gene lookup returns CDR1 SGHTA and CDR2 FQGNSA. V lost 0 bases and J lost 9, with 12 bases in between. CDR3 length: 14 residues. As DNA, the CDR3 is TGTGCCAGCAGCTTAGCGGGGGGGCCAGGCATTCAGTACTTC. Amino acid sequence: CASSLAGGPGIQYF.

The genes are TRBV30 and TRBJ1-4; 9 bases are a match to TRBD1. V shed 8 bases and J 4 bases; nucleotides not matched to a gene: 5. The CDR3 contains 13 residues. CDR1 is GTSNPN and CDR2 is SVGIG in the germline V gene (reference sequence). The CDR3: CAGAGQGNEKLFF. The CDR3 DNA reads as TGTGCCGGTGCGGGACAGGGTAATGAAAAACTGTTTTTT.

This clone was counted a few times. This sequence joins TRBV2 and TRBJ2-5, with TRBD2 matching over 7 bases. The CDR3 covers 15 residues. V shed 4 bases, J shed 7 bases, and the junction held 12 bases outside the gene matches. The germline gives CDR1 SNHLY, CDR2 FYNNEI. The CDR3 coding sequence is TGTGCCAGCAGTGGGGAGGGAGGGGATGGGGCGACCCAGTACTTC. Its protein product is CASSGEGGDGATQYF.

Turning to this clone: In the same sample, other DNA sequences code for this CDR3. The chain employs TRBV4-3 and TRBJ2-1, with TRBD2 as a possible D gene (5 bases). Germline V gives CDR1 LGHNA, CDR2 YSLEER. V was shortened by 4 bases and J by 0 bases, with 13 bases between the two germline ends. CDR3 length: 16 residues. The CDR3 region is CASSRSSPSSYNEQFF. The CDR3 DNA reads as TGCGCCAGCAGCCGGTCTAGCCCTAGCTCCTACAATGAGCAGTTCTTC.

The chain recombines TRBV5-1 with TRBJ2-3; TRBD2 agrees at 9 bases. With V trimmed by 4 bases and J by 2 bases, 5 bases remained unmatched. The CDR3 length is 15 residues. Germline loops: CDR1 SGHRS, CDR2 YFSETQ. In DNA, the CDR3 is TGCGCCAGCAGCCCCCAGCGGGGGGTCACAGATACGCAGTATTTT. This sequence encodes CASSPQRGVTDTQYF.

The CDR3 DNA is TGTGCCAGCAGCGTAGAGATAGGGGCAGATACGCAGTATTTT. Translating it yields CASSVEIGADTQYF. The rearrangement links TRBV9 to TRBJ2-3; maybe TRBD1 (5 bases). Germline V gives CDR1 SGDLS, CDR2 YYNGEE. With 0 bases removed from V and 4 bases from J, the gap between germline ends came to 9 bases. This CDR3 region has 14 residues.

This clone showed up just once. The gene calls are TRBV7-9 and TRBJ2-3; 11 bases map to TRBD2. After removal of 6 bases from V and 2 bases from J, the junction contained 10 bases not matched to a gene. CDR1 and CDR2 (germline): SEHNR, FQNEAQ (reference sequence). The CDR3 has 17 residues. This CDR3 is CASRLPGLAETTDTQYF. CDR3 in DNA: TGTGCCAGCAGACTTCCGGGACTAGCGGAGACCACAGATACGCAGTATTTT.

The rearrangement links TRBV7-3 to TRBJ2-7, with D perhaps matching TRBD1 (6 bases). The CDR3 extends over 11 amino acids. V lost 5 bases and J 6 bases, leaving 8 bases between the germline ends. From germline, CDR1 is SGHTA and CDR2 FQGTGA. The CDR3 DNA sequence: TGTGCCAGCAGCGACAGGTGCGAGCAGTACTTC. Encoded protein: CASSDRCEQYF.

This clone turned up a few times. The chain has TRBV1 and TRBJ2-1; the D call TRBD2 from the table was never checked on the DNA. TRBV1 corresponds to a pseudogene. This CDR3 is 14 amino acids long. In DNA, the CDR3 is TGCACCAGCAGCCATCTCGGGAGCTACAATGAGCAGTTCTTC. It yields the protein CTSSHLGSYNEQFF.

This clone was found a few times. The chain links TRBV5-1 to TRBJ2-1, with D possibly matching TRBD1 (5 bases). The V end lost 0 bases, the J end lost 1 base, and 14 bases lay between the germline ends. Germline V gene sequence: CDR1 SGHRS, CDR2 YFSETQ. The CDR3 length is 17 residues. The CDR3 is CASSLGTGRNSYNEQFF. The CDR3 DNA reads as TGCGCCAGCAGCTTGGGCACAGGCCGAAATTCCTACAATGAGCAGTTCTTC.

The V call is TRBV5-1, the J call TRBJ2-7; TRBD1 matches at 7 bases. Looked up from germline, CDR1 is SGHRS and CDR2 is YFSETQ. With 5 bases clipped from V and 5 bases from J, the junction kept 10 bases outside the gene matches. The CDR3 totals 14 residues. Here the CDR3 reads CASSLDRVRNEQYF. The DNA for the CDR3 is TGCGCCAGCAGTCTCGACAGGGTAAGGAACGAGCAGTACTTC.

This clone has more than one count but fewer than ten. The chain links TRBV4-1 to TRBJ1-1; 8 nucleotides line up with TRBD1. CDR3 length: 13 residues. Germline V gene data show CDR1 as MGHRA and CDR2 as YSYEKL. Trimming removed 5 bases from V and 1 base from J; junction bases left unmatched: 0. In DNA form, the CDR3 reads TGCGCCAGCAGCACAGGGGGGAACACTGAAGCTTTCTTT. Amino acid sequence: CASSTGGNTEAFF.

The rearrangement joins TRBV2 to TRBJ2-2; possibly TRBD2 for D (5 bases). Trimming removed 5 bases from V and 3 bases from J, with 13 bases in between. This CDR3 is built from 15 residues. Germline V gene sequence: CDR1 SNHLY, CDR2 FYNNEI. As DNA, the CDR3 is TGTGCCAGCAGTACTATCACGAGGGACACCGGGGAGCTGTTTTTT. Its protein is CASSTITRDTGELFF.

The rearrangement links TRBV18 to TRBJ1-5, with D maybe TRBD1 (5 bases). The CDR3 is 15 amino acids. In germline, CDR1 is KGHSH, CDR2 LQKENI. Trimming removed 2 bases from V and 5 bases from J, with 13 bases in between. DNA of the CDR3: TGTGCCAGCTCACCATTGGAGGGGCCCGATCAGCCCCAGCATTTT. Its translation: CASSPLEGPDQPQHF.

The V and J genes are TRBV20-1 and TRBJ2-5; D may be TRBD1 (5 bases). CDR3 length: 11 amino acids. Trimming left V 7 bases short and J 9 bases short, with 15 bases between. CDR1 is DFQATT and CDR2 is SNEGSKA in the germline V gene (reference sequence). The CDR3 bases are TGCAGTGTCCAGGGATTTTCGGCCCAGTACTTC. As protein: CSVQGFSAQYF.

This clone was counted only a few times. CDR3 amino acids: CASSHGVKIYEQYF. DNA for the CDR3: TGTGCCAGCAGCCACGGGGTGAAAATCTACGAGCAGTACTTC. This chain joins TRBV5-4 and TRBJ2-7, with D possibly matching TRBD2 (5 bases). The V end was cut by 4 bases, the J end by 3 bases, with 14 bases between. The CDR3 has 14 residues. The germline gives CDR1 SGHNT, CDR2 YYREEE (reference sequence).

This chain joins TRBV5-5 and TRBJ2-1, with 7 bases aligning to TRBD2. J was trimmed by 3 bases and V by 4 bases; bases with no gene match: 10. This CDR3 comprises 16 residues. Per germline, CDR1 SGHKS and CDR2 YYEKEE (reference sequence). The CDR3 protein is CASSPTSSGNYNEQFF. In DNA form, the CDR3 reads TGTGCCAGCAGCCCCACCTCCAGCGGGAACTACAATGAGCAGTTCTTC.

In this sample, this clone turned up a few times. V gene TRBV7-9 combines with J gene TRBJ2-5; D might be TRBD1 (5 bases). This CDR3 has 14 residues. V lost 4 bases and J lost 5, with 14 bases in between. Per germline, CDR1 SEHNR and CDR2 FQNEAQ (reference sequence). The CDR3 bases are TGTGCCAGCAGCTCAACCCAGGGTCTGGAGACCCAGTACTTC. The encoded protein is CASSSTQGLETQYF.

The rearrangement joins TRBV19 to TRBJ2-7; 10 nucleotides match TRBD2. Germline assignment: CDR1 LNHDA and CDR2 SQIVND (reference sequence). Unmatched junction bases numbered 9, after V lost 5 bases and J lost 2 bases. CDR3 length: 16 amino acids. CDR3 residues: CASSAVPSGSPYEQYF. The CDR3 bases are TGTGCCAGTAGTGCGGTTCCTAGCGGGAGCCCCTACGAGCAGTACTTC.

V gene TRBV6-5 combines with J gene TRBJ1-6, with 7 nucleotides matching TRBD1. Germline CDR1 is MNHEY and CDR2 is SVGAGI. With V trimmed by 6 bases and J by 9 bases, 8 bases remained unmatched. The CDR3 is 14 residues long. The CDR3 coding sequence is TGTGCCAGCAGGACCACAGGGGACGTTTCACCCCTCCACTTT. Translated, it gives CASRTTGDVSPLHF.

The V call is TRBV4-2, the J call TRBJ2-1, with TRBD1 matching 7 bases. Germline V gene sequence: CDR1 LGHNA, CDR2 YNFKEQ. This CDR3 region has 16 residues. The junction had 2 bases not matched to a gene; V was cut back by 0 bases and J by 0 bases. The CDR3 nucleotides read TGTGCCAGCAGCCAAGAAAGGGGGCTCTCCTACAATGAGCAGTTCTTC. Its translation is CASSQERGLSYNEQFF.

This sequence joins TRBV2 and TRBJ2-7; no definite D call. Trimming removed 1 base at V and 5 bases at J, with 15 bases between. Germline assignment: CDR1 SNHLY and CDR2 FYNNEI. The CDR3 totals 15 residues. CDR3 sequence: CASSEGGTLPHEQYF. The CDR3 DNA reads TGTGCCAGCAGTGAAGGCGGAACTCTACCCCACGAGCAGTACTTC.

This chain connects TRBV2 to TRBJ1-4; a possible D gene is TRBD1 (6 bases). Germline values: CDR1 SNHLY, CDR2 FYNNEI. Trimming took off 2 bases at V and 7 bases at J, with 14 bases between the two ends. The length of the CDR3 is 15 residues. The CDR3 protein is CASSEPTGRREKLFF. CDR3 sequence (DNA): TGTGCCAGCAGTGAACCTACAGGGCGGCGTGAAAAACTGTTTTTT.